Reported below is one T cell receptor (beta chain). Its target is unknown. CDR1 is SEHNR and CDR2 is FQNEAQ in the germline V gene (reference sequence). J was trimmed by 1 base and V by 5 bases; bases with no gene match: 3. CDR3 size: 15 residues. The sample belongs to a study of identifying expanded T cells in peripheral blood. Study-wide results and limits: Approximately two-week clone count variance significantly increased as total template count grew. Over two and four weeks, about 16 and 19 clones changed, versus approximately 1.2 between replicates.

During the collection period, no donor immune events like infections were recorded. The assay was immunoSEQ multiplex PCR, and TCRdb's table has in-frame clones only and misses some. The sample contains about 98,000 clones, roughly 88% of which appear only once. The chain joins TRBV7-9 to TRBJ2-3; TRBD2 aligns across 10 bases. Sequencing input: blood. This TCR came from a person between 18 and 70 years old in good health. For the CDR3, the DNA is TGTGCCAGCAGCGCCACTAGCGGGGGCACAGATACGCAGTATTTT. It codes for CASSATSGGTDTQYF.